What follows describes a single T cell receptor beta chain. Its cognate antigen is unknown. Indicated time point: sample taken at primary tumor resection. The data were obtained in a study of spatial heterogeneity in lung cancer. Overall study findings and caveats: Regional and ubiquitous nonsynonymous mutations were tracked by counts of regional and ubiquitous expanded TCRs, respectively. Mutation tallies in tumors tracked expanded intratumoral alpha and beta TCR counts.

This CDR3 region has 15 residues. Germline assignment: CDR1 SGHTA and CDR2 FQGNSA. The ends were cut back, 2 bases at V and 3 bases at J, with 11 bases in the middle. TCRdb recomputed calls from the 5' RACE reads with MiXCR, one row per CDR3 protein. The sample shows around 10,000 distinct CDR3 sequences, approximately 11% of them seen only once. This TCR was recovered from a male donor with early-stage non-small cell lung cancer. Source: lung tumor tissue, taken at surgery. The rearrangement joins TRBV7-2 to TRBJ2-1; a possible D gene is TRBD2 (6 bases). The chain's CDR3 is CASSLISGFYNEQFF. Written as DNA, the CDR3 is TGTGCCAGCAGCTTAATAAGCGGGTTCTACAATGAGCAGTTCTTC.